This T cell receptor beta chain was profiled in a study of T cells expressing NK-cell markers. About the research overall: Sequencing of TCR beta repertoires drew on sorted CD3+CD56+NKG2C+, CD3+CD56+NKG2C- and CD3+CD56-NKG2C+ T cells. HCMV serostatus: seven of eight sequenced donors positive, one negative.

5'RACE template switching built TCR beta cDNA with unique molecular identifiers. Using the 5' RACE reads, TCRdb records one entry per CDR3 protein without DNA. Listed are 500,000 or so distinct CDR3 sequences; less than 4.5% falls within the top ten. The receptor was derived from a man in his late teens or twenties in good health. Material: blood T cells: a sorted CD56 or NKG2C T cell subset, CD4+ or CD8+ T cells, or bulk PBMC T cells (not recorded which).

This CDR3 reads CASSGQGVHETQYF. The chain recombines TRBV7-8 with TRBJ2-5; TCRdb's D gene call, TRBD1, goes unchecked for lack of DNA. Germline V lookup: CDR1 SGHVS, CDR2 FQNEAQ. The CDR3 is made up of 14 amino acids. The variable domain in full, with the rest retrieved from reference TRBV7-8 and TRBJ2-5, is GAGVSQSPRYKVAKRGQDVALRCDPISGHVSLFWYQQALGQGPEFLTYFQNEAQLDKSGLPSDRFFAERPEGSVSTLKIQRTQQEDSAVYLCASSGQGVHETQYFGPGTRLLVL.